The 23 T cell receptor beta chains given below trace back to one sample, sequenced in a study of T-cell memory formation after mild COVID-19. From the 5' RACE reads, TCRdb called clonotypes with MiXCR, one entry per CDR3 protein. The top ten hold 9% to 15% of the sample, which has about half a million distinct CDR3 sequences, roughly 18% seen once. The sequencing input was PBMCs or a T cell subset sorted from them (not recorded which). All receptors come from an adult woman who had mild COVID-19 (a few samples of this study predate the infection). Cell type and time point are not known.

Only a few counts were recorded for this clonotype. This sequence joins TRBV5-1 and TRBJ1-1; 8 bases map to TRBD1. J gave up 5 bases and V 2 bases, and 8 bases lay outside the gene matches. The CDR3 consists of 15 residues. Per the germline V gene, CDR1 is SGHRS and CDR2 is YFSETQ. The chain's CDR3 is CASSFPGGRNTEAFF. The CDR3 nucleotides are TGCGCCAGCAGCTTCCCAGGGGGCCGGAATACTGAAGCTTTCTTT.

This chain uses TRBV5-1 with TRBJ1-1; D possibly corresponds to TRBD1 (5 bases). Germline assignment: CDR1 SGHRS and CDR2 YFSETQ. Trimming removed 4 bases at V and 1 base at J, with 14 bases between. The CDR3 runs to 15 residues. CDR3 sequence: CASSLSGKGNTEAFF. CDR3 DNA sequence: TGCGCCAGCAGCCTCTCAGGGAAGGGGAACACTGAAGCTTTCTTT. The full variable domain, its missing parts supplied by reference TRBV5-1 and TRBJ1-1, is KAGVTQTPRYLIKTRGQQVTLSCSPISGHRSVSWYQQTPGQGLQFLFEYFSETQRNKGNFPGRFSGRQFSNSRSEMNVSTLELGDSALYLCASSLSGKGNTEAFFGQGTRLTVV.

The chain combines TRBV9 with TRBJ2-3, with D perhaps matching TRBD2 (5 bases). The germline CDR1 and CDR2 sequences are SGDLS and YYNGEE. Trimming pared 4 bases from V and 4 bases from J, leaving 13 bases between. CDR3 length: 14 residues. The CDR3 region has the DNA TGTGCCAGCAGCCTCTACCCGGGGTCAGATACGCAGTATTTT. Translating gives CASSLYPGSDTQYF.

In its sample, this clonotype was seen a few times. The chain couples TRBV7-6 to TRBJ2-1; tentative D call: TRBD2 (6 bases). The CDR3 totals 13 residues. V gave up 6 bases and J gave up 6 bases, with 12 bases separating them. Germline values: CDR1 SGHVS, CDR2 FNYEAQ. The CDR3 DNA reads TGTGCCAGCAGTCGACTAGGCCGCAATGAGCAGTTCTTC. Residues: CASSRLGRNEQFF.

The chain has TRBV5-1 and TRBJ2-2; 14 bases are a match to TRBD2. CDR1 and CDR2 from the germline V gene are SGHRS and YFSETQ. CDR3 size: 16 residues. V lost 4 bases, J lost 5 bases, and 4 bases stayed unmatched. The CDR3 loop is CASSKGLAGVTGELFF. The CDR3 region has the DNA TGCGCCAGCAGCAAGGGACTAGCGGGAGTGACCGGGGAGCTGTTTTTT.

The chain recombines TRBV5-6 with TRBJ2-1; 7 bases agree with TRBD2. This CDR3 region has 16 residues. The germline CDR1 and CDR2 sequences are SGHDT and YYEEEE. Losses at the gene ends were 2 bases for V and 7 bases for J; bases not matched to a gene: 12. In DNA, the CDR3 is TGTGCCAGCAGCTTACCGGGACTACGCTTTGGTAATGAGCAGTTCTTC. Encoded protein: CASSLPGLRFGNEQFF.

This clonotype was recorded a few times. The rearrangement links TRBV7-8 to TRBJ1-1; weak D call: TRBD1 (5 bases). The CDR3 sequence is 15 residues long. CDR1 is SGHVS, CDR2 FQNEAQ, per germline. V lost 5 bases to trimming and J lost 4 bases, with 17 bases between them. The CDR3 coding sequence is TGTGCCAGCAGCCCCGGGTGGGGGGTAGGCACTGAAGCTTTCTTT. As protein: CASSPGWGVGTEAFF.

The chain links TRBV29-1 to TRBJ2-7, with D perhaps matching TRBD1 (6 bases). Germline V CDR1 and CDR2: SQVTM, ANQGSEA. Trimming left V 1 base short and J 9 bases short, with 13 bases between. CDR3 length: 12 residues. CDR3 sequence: CSVEAVGQGQYF. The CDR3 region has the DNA TGCAGCGTTGAAGCCGTGGGACAAGGGCAGTACTTC.

This CDR3 is CASSPVSNQPQHF. In DNA form, the CDR3 reads TGTGCCAGCAGCCCAGTTAGCAATCAGCCCCAGCATTTT. The chain uses TRBV6-5 and TRBJ1-5, with D uncertain. V was clipped by 6 bases and J by 0 bases, with 6 bases between them. This CDR3 contains 13 residues. CDR1 and CDR2 from the germline V gene are MNHEY and SVGAGI.

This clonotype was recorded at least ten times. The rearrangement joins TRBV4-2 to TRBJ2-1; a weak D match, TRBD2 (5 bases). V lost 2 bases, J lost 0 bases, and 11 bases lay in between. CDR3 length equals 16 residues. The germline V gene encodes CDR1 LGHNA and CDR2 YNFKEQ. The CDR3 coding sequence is TGTGCCAGCAGCCAACATTCGGGGAGCTCCTACAATGAGCAGTTCTTC. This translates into CASSQHSGSSYNEQFF.

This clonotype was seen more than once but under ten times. CDR3 in amino acids: CSARVPGKSSTDTQYF. DNA of the CDR3: TGCAGTGCTAGAGTTCCGGGGAAGTCTTCCACAGATACGCAGTATTTT. This sequence joins TRBV20-1 and TRBJ2-3, with a possible D match to TRBD2 (5 bases). CDR3 length: 16 amino acids. Germline V gives CDR1 DFQATT, CDR2 SNEGSKA (reference sequence). V lost 1 base, J lost 2 bases, and 16 bases lay in between.

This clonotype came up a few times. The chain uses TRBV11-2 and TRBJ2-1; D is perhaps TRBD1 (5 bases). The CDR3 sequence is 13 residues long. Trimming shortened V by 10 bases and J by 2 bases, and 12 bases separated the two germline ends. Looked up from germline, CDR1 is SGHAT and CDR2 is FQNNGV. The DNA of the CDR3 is TGTGCCACCGCGGTAGGGGCCTACAATGAGCAGTTCTTC. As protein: CATAVGAYNEQFF. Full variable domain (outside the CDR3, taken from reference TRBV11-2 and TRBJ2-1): EAGVAQSPRYKIIEKRQSVAFWCNPISGHATLYWYQQILGQGPKLLIQFQNNGVVDDSQLPKDRFSAERLKGVDSTLKIQPAKLEDSAVYLCATAVGAYNEQFFGPGTRLTVL.

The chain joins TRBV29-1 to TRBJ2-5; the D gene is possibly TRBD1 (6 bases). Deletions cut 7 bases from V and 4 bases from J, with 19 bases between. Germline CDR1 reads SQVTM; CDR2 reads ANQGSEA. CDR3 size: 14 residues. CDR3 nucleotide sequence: TGCAGCGCCCGCCCCGCGAAAGGGGGAGAGACCCAGTACTTC. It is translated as CSARPAKGGETQYF. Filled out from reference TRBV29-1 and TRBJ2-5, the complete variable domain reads SAVISQKPSRDICQRGTSLTIQCQVDSQVTMMFWYRQQPGQSLTLIATANQGSEATYESGFVIDKFPISRPNLTFSTLTVSNMSPEDSSIYLCSARPAKGGETQYFGPGTRLLVL.

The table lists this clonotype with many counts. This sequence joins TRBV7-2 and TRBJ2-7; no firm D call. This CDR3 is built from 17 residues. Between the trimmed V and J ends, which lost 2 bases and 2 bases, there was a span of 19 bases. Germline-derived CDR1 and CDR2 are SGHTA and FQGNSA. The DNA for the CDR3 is TGTGCCAGCAGCTTAACGAACCACTTGCATGCTACCTACGAGCAGTACTTC. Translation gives CASSLTNHLHATYEQYF.

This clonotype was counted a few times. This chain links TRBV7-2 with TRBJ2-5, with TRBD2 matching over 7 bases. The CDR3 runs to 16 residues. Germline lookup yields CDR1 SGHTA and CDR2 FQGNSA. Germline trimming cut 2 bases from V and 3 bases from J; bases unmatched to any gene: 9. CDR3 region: CASSLMTREVKETQYF. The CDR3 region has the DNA TGTGCCAGCAGCTTAATGACCCGGGAGGTAAAAGAGACCCAGTACTTC.

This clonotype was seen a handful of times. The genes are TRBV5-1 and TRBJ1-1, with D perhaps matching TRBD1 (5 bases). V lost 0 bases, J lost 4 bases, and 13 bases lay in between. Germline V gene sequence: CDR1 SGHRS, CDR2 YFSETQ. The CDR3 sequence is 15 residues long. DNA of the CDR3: TGCGCCAGCAGCTTGGCTGGGGACGGGGCCACTGAAGCTTTCTTT. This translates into CASSLAGDGATEAFF. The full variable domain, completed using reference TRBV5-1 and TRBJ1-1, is KAGVTQTPRYLIKTRGQQVTLSCSPISGHRSVSWYQQTPGQGLQFLFEYFSETQRNKGNFPGRFSGRQFSNSRSEMNVSTLELGDSALYLCASSLAGDGATEAFFGQGTRLTVV.

CDR3 DNA: TGTGCCAGCAGACGACAGGGAATGCTCTACGAGCAGTACTTC. This encodes CASRRQGMLYEQYF. This chain connects TRBV28 to TRBJ2-7; 7 bases are shared with TRBD1. This CDR3 comprises 14 residues. V was clipped by 6 bases and J by 3 bases; unmatched bases: 8. Germline V gene lookup returns CDR1 MDHEN and CDR2 SYDVKM. Complete variable domain (other parts from reference TRBV28 and TRBJ2-7): DVKVTQSSRYLVKRTGEKVFLECVQDMDHENMFWYRQDPGLGLRLIYFSYDVKMKEKGDIPEGYSVSREKKERFSLILESASTNQTSMYLCASRRQGMLYEQYFGPGTRLTVT.

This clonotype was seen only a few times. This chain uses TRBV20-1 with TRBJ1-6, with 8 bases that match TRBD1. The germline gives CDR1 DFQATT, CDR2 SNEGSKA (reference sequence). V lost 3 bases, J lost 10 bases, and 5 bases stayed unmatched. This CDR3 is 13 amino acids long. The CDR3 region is CSARGQEVSPLHF. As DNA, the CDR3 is TGCAGTGCTAGGGGACAGGAGGTATCACCCCTCCACTTT.

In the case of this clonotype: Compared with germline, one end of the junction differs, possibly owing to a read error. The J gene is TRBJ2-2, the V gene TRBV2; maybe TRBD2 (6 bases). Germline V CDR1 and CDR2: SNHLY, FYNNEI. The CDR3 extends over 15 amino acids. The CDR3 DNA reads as TGTGCCAGCTGTGAAGGGAGGTCGAACACCGGGGAGCTGTTTTTT. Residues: CASCEGRSNTGELFF.

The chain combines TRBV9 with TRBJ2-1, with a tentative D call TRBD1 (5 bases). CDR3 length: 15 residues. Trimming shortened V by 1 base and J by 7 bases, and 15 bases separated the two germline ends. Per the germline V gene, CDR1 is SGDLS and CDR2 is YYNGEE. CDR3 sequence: CASSVKGALGNEQFF. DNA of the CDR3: TGTGCCAGCAGCGTAAAAGGGGCCTTAGGAAATGAGCAGTTCTTC.

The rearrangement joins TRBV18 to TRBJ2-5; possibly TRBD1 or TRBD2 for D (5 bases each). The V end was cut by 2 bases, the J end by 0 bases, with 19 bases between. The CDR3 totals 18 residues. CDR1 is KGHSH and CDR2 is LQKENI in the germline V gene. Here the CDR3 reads CASSPSLFGAGYQETQYF. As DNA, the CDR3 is TGTGCCAGCTCACCAAGTCTCTTCGGGGCTGGGTACCAAGAGACCCAGTACTTC.

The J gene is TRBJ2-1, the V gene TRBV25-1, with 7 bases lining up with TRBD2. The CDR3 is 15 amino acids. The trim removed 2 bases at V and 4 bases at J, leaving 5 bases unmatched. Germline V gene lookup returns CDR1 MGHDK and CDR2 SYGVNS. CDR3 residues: CASSEPGAGYNEQFF. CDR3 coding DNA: TGTGCCAGCAGTGAACCGGGAGCGGGATACAATGAGCAGTTCTTC. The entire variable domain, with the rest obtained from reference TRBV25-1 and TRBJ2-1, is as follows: EADIYQTPRYLVIGTGKKITLECSQTMGHDKMYWYQQDPGMELHLIHYSYGVNSTEKGDLSSESTVSRIRTEHFPLTLESARPSHTSQYLCASSEPGAGYNEQFFGPGTRLTVL.

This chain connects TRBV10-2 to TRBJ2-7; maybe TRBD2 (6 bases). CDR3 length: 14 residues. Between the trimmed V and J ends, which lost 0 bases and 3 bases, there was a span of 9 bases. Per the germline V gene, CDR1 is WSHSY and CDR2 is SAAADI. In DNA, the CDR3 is TGCGCCAGCAGTGAGTCAGGGACTGGCTACGAGCAGTACTTC. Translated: CASSESGTGYEQYF.